The clone carrying this T cell receptor beta chain was counted many times. Its antigen is unidentified. TCRdb independently ran MiXCR on the PCR reads; one entry per CDR3 protein. The sample lists around 460,000 distinct CDR3 sequences, about a fifth occurring once. The CDR3 consists of 15 residues. V gave up 4 bases and J gave up 0 bases, with 13 bases separating them. Germline V CDR1 and CDR2: SGHDT, YYEEEE. Naive CD8 T cells were sorted, and the gate applied was CD8+CD4-CCR7+CD45RA+. This entry comes from a study of molecular identifiers for immune sequencing clone quantification. Whole-study results and caveats: Over 99% of effector molecules, but under 1% in naive cells, were held by clones with more than 20 RNA copies.

The sequencing input was naive CD8+ T cells from blood, with Jurkat cell RNA spiked in. This sample's subset: FACS-sorted CD8+CD4-CCR7+CD45RA+ naive T cells. This chain links TRBV5-6 with TRBJ1-1, with D possibly TRBD1 on 6 matching bases. The sequence derives from a human donor in good health. Some libraries in this study had Jurkat cell RNA spiked in. The CDR3 region has the DNA TGTGCCAGCAGCCTTTGGACAGCCATGAACACTGAAGCTTTCTTT. Its translation: CASSLWTAMNTEAFF. The variable domain in full, completed from reference TRBV5-6 and TRBJ1-1, reads DAGVTQSPTHLIKTRGQQVTLRCSPKSGHDTVSWYQQALGQGPQFIFQYYEEEERQRGNFPDRFSGHQFPNYSSELNVNALLLGDSALYLCASSLWTAMNTEAFFGQGTRLTVV.